The source of this T cell receptor beta chain is a study of T-cell reconstitution after alpha-beta-depleted transplantation in children. The study's findings and limits: Roughly two months post-transplant, alpha-beta T cells reportedly originated from several hundred graft clones that had expanded. Surviving recipient T cells and intrathymic progenitors accounted for some patients' high TCRbeta diversity at day 60. A year post-transplant, T-cell counts and diversity derived mostly from newly produced T cells.

This clonotype appeared a single time. Its cognate antigen is unknown. Using unique molecular identifiers, the investigators prepared the TCRbeta library. One entry per CDR3 protein, called by TCRdb with MiXCR from the PCR reads. In the table there are 440,000 or so distinct CDR3 sequences, over 40% of which are singletons. The CDR3 contains 15 residues. Germline CDR1 is MNHNS and CDR2 is SASEGT. V was cut by 5 bases and J by 4 bases, with 16 bases left in between. This clonotype originated in a girl under 10 years old with aplastic anemia, due to receive a stem cell transplant. The material was PBMCs, obtained before TCRalphabeta/CD19-depleted stem cell transplant. V is TRBV6-1 and J is TRBJ2-3, with D unclear. The CDR3 nucleotides read TGTGCCAGCAGTACCACCCTCCAAGGACCAGATACGCAGTATTTT. This sequence encodes CASSTTLQGPDTQYF.